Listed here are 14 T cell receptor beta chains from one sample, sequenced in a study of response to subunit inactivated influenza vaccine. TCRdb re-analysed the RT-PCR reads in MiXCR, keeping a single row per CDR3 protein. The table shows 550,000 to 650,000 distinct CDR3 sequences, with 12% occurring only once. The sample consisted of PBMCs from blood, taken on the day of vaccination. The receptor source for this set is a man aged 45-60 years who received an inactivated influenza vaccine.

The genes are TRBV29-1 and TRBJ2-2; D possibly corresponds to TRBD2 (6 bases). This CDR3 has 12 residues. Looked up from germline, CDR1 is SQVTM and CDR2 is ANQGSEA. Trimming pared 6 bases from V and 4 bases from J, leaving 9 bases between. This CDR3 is CSVELATGELFF. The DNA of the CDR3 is TGCAGCGTGGAACTAGCCACCGGGGAGCTGTTTTTT.

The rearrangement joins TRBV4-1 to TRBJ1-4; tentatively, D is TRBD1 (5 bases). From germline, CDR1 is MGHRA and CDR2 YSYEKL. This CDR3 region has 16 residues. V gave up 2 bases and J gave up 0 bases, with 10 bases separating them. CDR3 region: CASSQYRRATNEKLFF. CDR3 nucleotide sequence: TGCGCCAGCAGCCAATACAGGAGAGCAACTAATGAAAAACTGTTTTTT.

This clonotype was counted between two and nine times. The CDR3 DNA sequence: TGTGCCAGCAGCTTAGACTCTGGGACAGGGGAGACCCAGTACTTC. Translation gives CASSLDSGTGETQYF. This sequence joins TRBV7-9 and TRBJ2-5; 9 bases line up with TRBD1. Trimming at V came to 1 base and at J to 5 bases, leaving 5 bases not matched to a gene. Germline V gene sequence: CDR1 SEHNR, CDR2 FQNEAQ (reference sequence). This CDR3 comprises 15 residues. Based on the CDR3 plus reference TRBV7-9 and TRBJ2-5, the full variable domain is DTGVSQNPRHKITKRGQNVTFRCDPISEHNRLYWYRQTLGQGPEFLTYFQNEAQLEKSRLLSDRFSAERPKGSFSTLEIQRTEQGDSAMYLCASSLDSGTGETQYFGPGTRLLVL.

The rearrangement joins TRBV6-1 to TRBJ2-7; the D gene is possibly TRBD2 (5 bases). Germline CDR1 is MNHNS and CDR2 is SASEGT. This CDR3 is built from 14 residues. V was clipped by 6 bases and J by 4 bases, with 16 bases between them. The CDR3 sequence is CASSPYPGSYEQYF. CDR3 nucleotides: TGTGCCAGCAGCCCTTATCCGGGGAGTTACGAGCAGTACTTC.

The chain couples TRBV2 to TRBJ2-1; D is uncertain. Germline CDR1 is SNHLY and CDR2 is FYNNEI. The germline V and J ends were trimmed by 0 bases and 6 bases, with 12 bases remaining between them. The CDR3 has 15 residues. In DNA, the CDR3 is TGTGCCAGCAGTGAAGCGCTTTGGAATTCCAATGAGCAGTTCTTC. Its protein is CASSEALWNSNEQFF.

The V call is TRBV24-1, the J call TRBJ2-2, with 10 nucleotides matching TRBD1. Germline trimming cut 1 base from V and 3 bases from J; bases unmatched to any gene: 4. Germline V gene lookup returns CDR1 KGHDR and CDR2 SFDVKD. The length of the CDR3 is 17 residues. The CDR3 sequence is CATSDFPGQGYTGELFF. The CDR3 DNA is TGTGCCACCAGTGATTTTCCGGGACAGGGGTACACCGGGGAGCTGTTTTTT.

CDR3 protein: CAGGGSSYEQYF. DNA of the CDR3: TGTGCCGGGGGGGGGAGCTCCTACGAGCAGTACTTC. The chain recombines TRBV28 with TRBJ2-7; 7 nucleotides line up with TRBD2. Germline CDR1 reads MDHEN; CDR2 reads SYDVKM. V gave up 11 bases and J gave up 0 bases; unmatched junction bases: 4. The CDR3 covers 12 residues.

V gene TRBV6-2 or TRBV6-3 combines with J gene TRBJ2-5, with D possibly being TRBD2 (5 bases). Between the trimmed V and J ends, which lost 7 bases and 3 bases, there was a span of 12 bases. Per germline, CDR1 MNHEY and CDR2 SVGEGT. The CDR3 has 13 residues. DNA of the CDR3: TGTGCCAGCACCGGACTGAGCAAAGAGACCCAGTACTTC. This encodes CASTGLSKETQYF.

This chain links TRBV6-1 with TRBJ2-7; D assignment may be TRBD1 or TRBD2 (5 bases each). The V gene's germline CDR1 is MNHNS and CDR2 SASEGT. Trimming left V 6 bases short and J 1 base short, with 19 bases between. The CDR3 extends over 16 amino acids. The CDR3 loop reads CASSSDGDRGSYEQYF. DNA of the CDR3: TGTGCCAGCAGCTCAGACGGGGACCGAGGTTCCTACGAGCAGTACTTC.

The CDR3 DNA sequence: TGTGCCAGCAGTCCCGGGACAGGTCGACAGACCCAGTACTTC. It specifies CASSPGTGRQTQYF. The chain joins TRBV12-3 or TRBV12-4 to TRBJ2-5; TRBD1 aligns across 8 bases. CDR3 length: 14 amino acids. V lost 5 bases and J lost 6; bases outside the gene matches: 8.

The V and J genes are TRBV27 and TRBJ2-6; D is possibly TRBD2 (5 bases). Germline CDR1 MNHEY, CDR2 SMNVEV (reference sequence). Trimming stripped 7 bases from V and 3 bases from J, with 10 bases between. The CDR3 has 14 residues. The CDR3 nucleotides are TGTGCCAGCACCACCGGGGTTGGGGCCAACGTCCTGACTTTC. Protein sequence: CASTTGVGANVLTF. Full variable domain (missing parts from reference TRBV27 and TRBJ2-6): EAQVTQNPRYLITVTGKKLTVTCSQNMNHEYMSWYRQDPGLGLRQIYYSMNVEVTDKGDVPEGYKVSRKEKRNFPLILESPSPNQTSLYFCASTTGVGANVLTFGAGSRLTVL.

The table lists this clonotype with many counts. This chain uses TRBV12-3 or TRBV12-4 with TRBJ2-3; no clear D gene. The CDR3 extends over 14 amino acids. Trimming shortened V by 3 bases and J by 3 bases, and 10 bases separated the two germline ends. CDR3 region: CASSFSWGTDTQYF. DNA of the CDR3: TGTGCCAGCAGTTTTTCTTGGGGTACAGATACGCAGTATTTT.

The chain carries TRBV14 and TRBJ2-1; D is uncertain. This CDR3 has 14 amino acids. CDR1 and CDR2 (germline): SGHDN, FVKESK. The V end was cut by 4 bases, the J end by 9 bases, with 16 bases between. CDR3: CASSLAFLDGEQFF. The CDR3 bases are TGTGCCAGCAGCCTGGCGTTCCTCGACGGTGAGCAGTTCTTC. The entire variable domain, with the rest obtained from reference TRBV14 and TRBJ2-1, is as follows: EAGVTQFPSHSVIEKGQTVTLRCDPISGHDNLYWYRRVMGKEIKFLLHFVKESKQDESGMPNNRFLAERTGGTYSTLKVQPAELEDSGVYFCASSLAFLDGEQFFGPGTRLTVL.

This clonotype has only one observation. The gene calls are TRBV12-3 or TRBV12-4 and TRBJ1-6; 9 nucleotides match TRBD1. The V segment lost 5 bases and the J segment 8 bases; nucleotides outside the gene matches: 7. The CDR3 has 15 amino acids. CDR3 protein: CASSATGTGYSPLHF. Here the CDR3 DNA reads TGTGCCAGCAGTGCGACCGGGACAGGGTATTCACCCCTCCACTTT.